Below are 8 T cell receptor beta chains sequenced from a single sample in a study of control samples from healthy donors and cancer patients. Assay: immunoSEQ multiplex PCR; the TCRdb copy retains only in-frame clones and omits some. The sample has about 140,000 clones, around nine tenths seen once. The sample comprised blood. These receptor sequences come from a man aged 25 to 40 in good health.

The chain is built from TRBV19 and TRBJ1-2; D is ambiguous. Germline CDR1 is LNHDA and CDR2 is SQIVND (reference sequence). CDR3 size: 13 residues. V lost 8 bases and J 0 bases, leaving 10 bases between the germline ends. CDR3 in amino acids: CASETPPNYGYTF. The CDR3 region has the DNA TGTGCCAGTGAGACACCGCCTAACTATGGCTACACCTTC.

This chain joins TRBV27 and TRBJ2-7; TRBD1 matches 9 bases. CDR1 is MNHEY, CDR2 SMNVEV, per germline (reference sequence). The trim removed 6 bases at V and 3 bases at J, leaving 12 bases unmatched. This CDR3 region has 16 residues. CDR3 nucleotides: TGTGCCAGCAGGTCGGCGGGGACAGGGAGCCTCTACGAGCAGTACTTC. It specifies CASRSAGTGSLYEQYF.

V usage is TRBV6-5 and J usage is TRBJ2-7; D possibly corresponds to TRBD2 (5 bases). The CDR3 covers 15 residues. V gave up 7 bases and J gave up 0 bases, with 16 bases separating them. Germline V gives CDR1 MNHEY, CDR2 SVGAGI. CDR3 protein: CASILSVGVSYEQYF. The CDR3 DNA is TGTGCCAGCATTCTATCGGTGGGAGTCTCCTACGAGCAGTACTTC.

The chain combines TRBV3-1 (or the pseudogene TRBV3-2) with TRBJ2-5; D is uncertain. The germline V gene has CDR1 LGHDT and CDR2 YNNKEL (reference sequence). CDR3 length: 15 residues. V was trimmed by 1 base and J by 5 bases, leaving 14 bases between them. CDR3 coding DNA: TGTGCCAGCAGCCAAGTAAGTGGGTCGGTGGAGACCCAGTACTTC. This codes for CASSQVSGSVETQYF.

The chain carries TRBV5-6 and TRBJ2-3, with D perhaps TRBD1 (6 bases). Looked up from germline, CDR1 is SGHDT and CDR2 is YYEEEE. Trimming pared 6 bases from V and 2 bases from J, leaving 16 bases between. This CDR3 is 15 amino acids long. The CDR3 sequence is CASTTIGQPTDTQYF. The CDR3 region has the DNA TGTGCCAGCACCACTATTGGACAGCCCACAGATACGCAGTATTTT.

J is TRBJ2-2 and V is TRBV29-1; 10 bases map to TRBD1. CDR1 is SQVTM, CDR2 ANQGSEA, per germline. This CDR3 is 14 amino acids long. V dropped 6 bases and J dropped 7; count of bases not matched to a gene: 8. The chain's CDR3 is CSVSSGTGVGELFF. CDR3 nucleotide sequence: TGCAGCGTCTCCTCCGGGACAGGGGTCGGGGAGCTGTTTTTT.

About this clone: Other DNA variants within this sample encode the same CDR3. This rearrangement joins TRBV30 to TRBJ2-7, with D unclear. The CDR3 is 11 amino acids. V was trimmed by 1 base and J by 1 base, leaving 2 bases between them. Looked up from germline, CDR1 is GTSNPN and CDR2 is SVGIG (reference sequence). This CDR3 is CAWSGSYEQYF. The CDR3 DNA follows: TGTGCCTGGAGTGGTTCCTACGAGCAGTACTTC.

This chain connects TRBV5-4 to TRBJ2-1, with TRBD2 matching over 7 bases. The V gene's germline CDR1 is SGHNT and CDR2 YYREEE (reference sequence). This CDR3 comprises 13 residues. Trimming cost V 2 bases and J 5 bases; bases outside gene matches: 1. The CDR3 is CASSLGLDNEQFF. CDR3 DNA sequence: TGTGCCAGCAGCTTAGGACTAGACAATGAGCAGTTCTTC. Looking up the rest from reference TRBV5-4 and TRBJ2-1 gives the full variable domain: ETGVTQSPTHLIKTRGQQVTLRCSSQSGHNTVSWYQQALGQGPQFIFQYYREEENGRGNFPPRFSGLQFPNYSSELNVNALELDDSALYLCASSLGLDNEQFFGPGTRLTVL.